Presented here are 25 T cell receptor beta chains from one specimen sequenced in a study of cytomegalovirus exposure and HLA in healthy donors. PCR involved 60 Vbeta and 13 Jbeta primers. Method: immunoSEQ multiplex PCR; TCRdb's copy keeps in-frame clones and lacks some. The sample lists about 200,000 clones, over 75% seen once, with about 2.5% in the top ten. Sequencing used PBMCs. Source of these receptors: a woman aged 45-60 years in good health and CMV-seronegative.

This clone is a singleton in its sample. This chain uses TRBV15 with TRBJ2-1; possible D gene TRBD2, 6 bases. The V gene's germline CDR1 is LNHNV and CDR2 YYDKDF (reference sequence). This CDR3 region has 17 residues. V was trimmed by 0 bases and J by 3 bases, leaving 15 bases between them. CDR3 nucleotides: TGTGCCACCAGCAGAGATGGGGGAGGCCAGAACTACAATGAGCAGTTCTTC. Protein: CATSRDGGGQNYNEQFF.

V gene TRBV10-3 combines with J gene TRBJ2-5, with D unresolved. Germline V CDR1 and CDR2: ENHRY, SYGVKD. The CDR3 is 14 amino acids. Trimming took 6 bases from V and 3 from J, leaving 14 bases between them. CDR3 protein: CAISLGGNEETQYF. CDR3 DNA: TGTGCCATCAGCCTCGGCGGAAATGAAGAGACCCAGTACTTC.

V usage is TRBV5-5 and J usage is TRBJ1-2; maybe TRBD1 (5 bases). This CDR3 contains 13 residues. Germline-derived CDR1 and CDR2 are SGHKS and YYEKEE (reference sequence). The V gene lost 2 bases and the J gene lost 7 bases, with 12 bases spanning the gap. CDR3 in DNA: TGTGCCAGCAGCTTAGAATGGGGCGGTGGCTACACCTTC. This gives the protein CASSLEWGGGYTF.

The chain links TRBV9 to TRBJ2-7, with TRBD1 as a possible D gene (6 bases). The CDR3 is made up of 15 amino acids. The V and J ends lost 1 base and 1 base respectively, with 12 bases between them. Germline V gene data show CDR1 as SGDLS and CDR2 as YYNGEE. The CDR3 spells CASSVNAQGSYEQYF. The DNA of the CDR3 is TGTGCCAGCAGCGTAAACGCACAGGGTTCCTACGAGCAGTACTTC.

The V call is TRBV6-5, the J call TRBJ1-1; 7 nucleotides line up with TRBD1. The V gene's germline CDR1 is MNHEY and CDR2 SVGAGI. This CDR3 is 12 amino acids long. V lost 5 bases, J lost 5 bases, and 2 bases stayed unmatched. This chain's CDR3 is CASSPGGTEAFF. The CDR3 DNA is TGTGCCAGCAGTCCAGGGGGAACTGAAGCTTTCTTT.

The chain links TRBV5-4 to TRBJ2-4; TRBD1 aligns across 7 bases. The CDR3 has 13 residues. Per the germline V gene, CDR1 is SGHNT and CDR2 is YYREEE (reference sequence). With 6 bases clipped from V and 6 bases from J, the junction kept 6 bases outside the gene matches. The CDR3 DNA sequence: TGTGCCAGCACCGAAGAGGGGGCAAACATTCAGTACTTC. It translates to CASTEEGANIQYF. Full variable domain (outside the CDR3, taken from reference TRBV5-4 and TRBJ2-4): ETGVTQSPTHLIKTRGQQVTLRCSSQSGHNTVSWYQQALGQGPQFIFQYYREEENGRGNFPPRFSGLQFPNYSSELNVNALELDDSALYLCASTEEGANIQYFGAGTRLSVL.

This clone was counted between two and nine times. The chain has TRBV29-1 and TRBJ1-1, with TRBD1 as a possible D gene (5 bases). V lost 2 bases and J 1 base, leaving 8 bases between the germline ends. The CDR3 totals 13 residues. Germline CDR1 reads SQVTM; CDR2 reads ANQGSEA. CDR3 DNA: TGCAGCGTTGAAATAAGGGGGAACACTGAAGCTTTCTTT. It codes for CSVEIRGNTEAFF.

This clone has more than one count but fewer than ten. The chain joins TRBV5-1 to TRBJ1-3; possibly TRBD1 for D (5 bases). Germline V gene lookup returns CDR1 SGHRS and CDR2 YFSETQ. V dropped 5 bases and J dropped 4 bases, with 10 bases sitting between them. This CDR3 is built from 13 residues. CDR3 sequence (DNA): TGCGCCAGCAGTGTCGGGGGAGGAAACACCATATATTTT. Its protein is CASSVGGGNTIYF.

The CDR3: CASRQGGTVPSEQFF. CDR3 DNA: TGTGCCAGCAGACAAGGGGGGACAGTACCAAGTGAGCAGTTCTTC. The genes are TRBV27 and TRBJ2-1, with D perhaps TRBD1 (7 bases). CDR3 length equals 15 residues. Germline V lookup: CDR1 MNHEY, CDR2 SMNVEV (reference sequence). Trimming took 6 bases from V and 9 from J, leaving 21 bases between them.

This clone occurred a few times. The chain links TRBV4-3 to TRBJ2-5; the D gene is possibly TRBD2 (6 bases). The germline V and J ends were trimmed by 2 bases and 1 base, with 11 bases remaining between them. The germline V gene encodes CDR1 LGHNA and CDR2 YSLEER. This CDR3 has 15 amino acids. CDR3 nucleotide sequence: TGCGCCAGCAGCCAATCGGGACTCCCCCAAGAGACCCAGTACTTC. Translated: CASSQSGLPQETQYF.

This chain joins TRBV27 and TRBJ2-3; TRBD2 agrees at 9 bases. The V gene end was trimmed by 2 bases and the J gene end by 5 bases; junction bases not matched to a gene: 14. The CDR3 has 18 amino acids. Looked up from germline, CDR1 is MNHEY and CDR2 is SMNVEV (reference sequence). CDR3: CASSLTPLAGIFEDTQYF. The CDR3 coding sequence is TGTGCCAGCAGTTTAACCCCACTAGCGGGCATCTTCGAAGATACGCAGTATTTT.

The CDR3 is CASSPRTARANYGYTF. As DNA, the CDR3 is TGTGCCAGCAGCCCGCGGACAGCCCGAGCTAACTATGGCTACACCTTC. The chain combines TRBV7-2 with TRBJ1-2; tentatively, D is TRBD1 (6 bases). With 5 bases removed from V and 0 bases from J, the gap between germline ends came to 16 bases. The CDR3 runs to 16 residues. Germline CDR1 is SGHTA and CDR2 is FQGNSA. The full variable domain, in which reference TRBV7-2 and TRBJ1-2 provide the parts outside the CDR3, is GAGVSQSPSNKVTEKGKDVELRCDPISGHTALYWYRQSLGQGLEFLIYFQGNSAPDKSGLPSDRFSAERTGGSVSTLTIQRTQQEDSAVYLCASSPRTARANYGYTFGSGTRLTVV.

V is TRBV19 and J is TRBJ2-1; 11 bases align to TRBD2. The CDR3 runs to 21 residues. CDR1 and CDR2 (germline): LNHDA, SQIVND (reference sequence). After removal of 2 bases from V and 7 bases from J, the junction contained 22 bases not matched to a gene. The CDR3 region is CASSILGWASGRSLSRNEQFF. The CDR3 DNA reads as TGTGCCAGTAGTATACTCGGGTGGGCTAGCGGGAGGTCCCTGTCGAGGAATGAGCAGTTCTTC.

The V and J genes are TRBV4-2 and TRBJ1-1; D unclear. This CDR3 has 15 amino acids. V was cut by 2 bases and J by 0 bases, with 10 bases left in between. CDR1 and CDR2 (germline): LGHNA, YNFKEQ. This CDR3 is CASSQSSLMNTEAFF. CDR3 bases: TGTGCCAGCAGCCAATCAAGCCTGATGAACACTGAAGCTTTCTTT.

This clone was observed a few times. The chain links TRBV29-1 to TRBJ2-1; 13 bases map to TRBD2. Germline assignment: CDR1 SQVTM and CDR2 ANQGSEA. With V trimmed by 8 bases and J by 6 bases, 16 bases remained unmatched. This CDR3 spans 17 amino acids. CDR3: CSPIRTSGSIRGNEQFF. The CDR3 DNA reads TGCAGCCCGATTCGGACTAGCGGGAGTATCCGGGGCAATGAGCAGTTCTTC.

The chain recombines TRBV10-3 with TRBJ2-1; TRBD2 matches at 7 bases. Germline V gives CDR1 ENHRY, CDR2 SYGVKD. The CDR3 length is 13 residues. The V gene end was trimmed by 5 bases and the J gene end by 6 bases; junction bases not matched to a gene: 4. The CDR3 sequence: CAISWDYPNEQFF. The CDR3 bases are TGTGCCATCAGTTGGGACTACCCCAATGAGCAGTTCTTC.

The chain combines TRBV5-1 with TRBJ2-5, with a weak D call TRBD1 (6 bases). V was shortened by 0 bases and J by 5 bases, with 14 bases between the two germline ends. Germline V gene sequence: CDR1 SGHRS, CDR2 YFSETQ. The CDR3 covers 15 residues. CDR3 sequence: CASSLGGSRGETQYF. The CDR3 nucleotides are TGCGCCAGCAGCTTGGGAGGATCCAGGGGTGAGACCCAGTACTTC.

In its sample, this clone was seen a few times. This chain joins TRBV7-2 and TRBJ1-1; 11 positions agree with TRBD1. Germline CDR1 is SGHTA and CDR2 is FQGNSA. The CDR3 runs to 16 residues. V lost 5 bases, J lost 6 bases, and 11 bases stayed unmatched. The CDR3 reads CASSVRDRGVQAEAFF. The CDR3 coding sequence is TGTGCCAGCAGCGTCCGGGACAGGGGGGTGCAGGCTGAAGCTTTCTTT.

This chain uses TRBV11-2 with TRBJ1-6; D remains ambiguous. CDR1 and CDR2 (germline): SGHAT, FQNNGV. The CDR3 runs 15 residues. V gave up 4 bases and J gave up 10 bases, with 17 bases separating them. The CDR3 loop reads CASSSDRGRGSPLHF. The CDR3 nucleotides are TGTGCCAGCAGCTCCGACCGTGGGAGAGGGTCACCCCTCCACTTT.

The chain has TRBV28 and TRBJ2-7; 8 bases match TRBD1. Germline CDR1 is MDHEN and CDR2 is SYDVKM. J lost 3 bases, V lost 3 bases, and 13 bases had no gene match. The CDR3 runs to 17 residues. The CDR3 loop is CASSFLPGQEFIYEQYF. The CDR3 nucleotides read TGTGCCAGCAGTTTCCTACCGGGACAGGAGTTTATCTACGAGCAGTACTTC.

The CDR3 loop is CASSLTPSSGANVLTF. In nucleotides, the CDR3 is TGTGCCAGCAGTTTAACGCCGAGCTCTGGGGCCAACGTCCTGACTTTC. This rearrangement joins TRBV28 to TRBJ2-6; no definite D call. The CDR3 runs 16 residues. Looked up from germline, CDR1 is MDHEN and CDR2 is SYDVKM. V was trimmed by 2 bases and J by 0 bases, leaving 8 bases between them.

The chain recombines TRBV30 with TRBJ2-7; a possible D gene is TRBD2 (5 bases). Germline V gene sequence: CDR1 GTSNPN, CDR2 SVGIG (reference sequence). The length of the CDR3 is 14 residues. Deletions cut 3 bases from V and 0 bases from J, with 12 bases between. CDR3 sequence (DNA): TGTGCCTGGAGAACGGAGCGGCTCTCCTACGAGCAGTACTTC. Translating it yields CAWRTERLSYEQYF.

The chain carries TRBV28 and TRBJ1-2; maybe TRBD1 (6 bases). V lost 8 bases and J 4 bases, leaving 17 bases between the germline ends. Germline CDR1 and CDR2: MDHEN and SYDVKM. The CDR3 is 14 amino acids. CDR3 in DNA: TGTGCCAGCCGGTCCCAGGGGAAGGGCTATGGCTACACCTTC. It is translated as CASRSQGKGYGYTF.

This clone was seen a handful of times. V usage is TRBV25-1 and J usage is TRBJ2-7, with 8 bases aligning to TRBD1. The CDR3 is 17 amino acids. V was pared by 7 bases and J by 0 bases, with 14 bases of the junction left unmatched. CDR1 and CDR2 from the germline V gene are MGHDK and SYGVNS. In DNA form, the CDR3 reads TGTGCCAGCACCGGACCAGGGACAGGCCACCTCTCCTACGAGCAGTACTTC. This codes for CASTGPGTGHLSYEQYF.

This chain connects TRBV6-5 to TRBJ2-1, with 7 bases identical to TRBD1. Germline CDR1 and CDR2: MNHEY and SVGAGI. There are 13 residues in the CDR3. V gave up 3 bases and J gave up 10 bases; unmatched junction bases: 6. In DNA, the CDR3 is TGTGCCAGCAGTTATTCCAGGGGGTACGAGCAGTTCTTC. Translation: CASSYSRGYEQFF.